This T cell receptor beta chain stems from a study of T cells in Graves' hyperthyroidism and ophthalmopathy. The study's findings and limits: Most expanded thyroid clonotypes above 0.001 recurred in blood.

A word on this clonotype: Its antigen is as yet unknown. This may arise from a read error, as a much more abundant clone is one base away.

Reasons for excluding patients were uncontrolled infection, other autoimmune disease, pregnancy or lactation. The TCR beta CDR3 regions underwent amplification using RNA transcripts as the source. RT-PCR in the first round (using the HTBI primer set) targeted the TCR CDR3. TCRdb reanalysed the multiplex PCR reads using MiXCR and keeps one entry per CDR3 protein. This table holds about 610,000 distinct CDR3 sequences, more than 15% found once. From germline, CDR1 is DFQATT and CDR2 SNEGSKA (reference sequence). The CDR3 extends over 14 amino acids. V gene TRBV20-1 combines with J gene TRBJ2-7; D gene unclear. Sequences were obtained from blood. The sequence derives from a woman in her thirties or forties with Graves' ophthalmopathy. The CDR3 coding sequence is TGCAGTGCTGAGGTAGTAAGAGGCTCCTACGAGAAGTACTTC. Protein product: CSAEVVRGSYEKYF.